This TCR beta chain was identified in a study of OX40 agonist ivuxolimab in advanced cancers. Study at large: Patients received intravenous ivuxolimab every 2 weeks at 0.01 to 10 mg/kg. The group had a mean age of approximately 60 years, ranged from 23 to 79, and was 82.7% male.

Blood got drawn at baseline, again on cycle 4 day 1, and then on cycle 7 day 1. Here immunoSEQ multiplex PCR was the method, and the copy in TCRdb shows in-frame clones only, minus some. In the table there are more than 60,000 clones, roughly 87% of which are singletons. Germline V lookup: CDR1 SGHVS, CDR2 FQNEAQ. V was clipped by 5 bases and J by 10 bases; unmatched bases: 4. This CDR3 comprises 14 residues. This clonotype was obtained from an adult with an advanced solid tumor such as melanoma, head and neck, liver or kidney cancer. The chain employs TRBV7-8 and TRBJ2-1, with TRBD2 matching over 14 bases. The material sequenced was CD4+ or CD8+ T cells sorted from blood, taken in a trial of the OX40 agonist ivuxolimab. For the CDR3, the DNA is TGTGCCAGCAGCGGGAGACTAGCGGGAGGGGAGCAGTTCTTC. Its translation is CASSGRLAGGEQFF. Supplemented by reference TRBV7-8 and TRBJ2-1, the full variable domain reads GAGVSQSPRYKVAKRGQDVALRCDPISGHVSLFWYQQALGQGPEFLTYFQNEAQLDKSGLPSDRFFAERPEGSVSTLKIQRTQQEDSAVYLCASSGRLAGGEQFFGPGTRLTVL.